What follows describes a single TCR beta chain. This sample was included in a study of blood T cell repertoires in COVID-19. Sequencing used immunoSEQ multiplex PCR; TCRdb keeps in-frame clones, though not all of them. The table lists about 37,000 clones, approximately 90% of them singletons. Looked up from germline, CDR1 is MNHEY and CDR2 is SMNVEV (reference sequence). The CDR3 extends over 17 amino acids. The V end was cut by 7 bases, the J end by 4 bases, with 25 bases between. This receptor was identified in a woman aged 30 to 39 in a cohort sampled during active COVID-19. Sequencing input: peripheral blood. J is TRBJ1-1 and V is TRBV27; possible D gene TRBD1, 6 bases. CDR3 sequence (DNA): TGTGCCAGCACCCTTAACTACAGGGCCGGGAGGGGCACTGAAGCTTTCTTT. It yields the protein CASTLNYRAGRGTEAFF.